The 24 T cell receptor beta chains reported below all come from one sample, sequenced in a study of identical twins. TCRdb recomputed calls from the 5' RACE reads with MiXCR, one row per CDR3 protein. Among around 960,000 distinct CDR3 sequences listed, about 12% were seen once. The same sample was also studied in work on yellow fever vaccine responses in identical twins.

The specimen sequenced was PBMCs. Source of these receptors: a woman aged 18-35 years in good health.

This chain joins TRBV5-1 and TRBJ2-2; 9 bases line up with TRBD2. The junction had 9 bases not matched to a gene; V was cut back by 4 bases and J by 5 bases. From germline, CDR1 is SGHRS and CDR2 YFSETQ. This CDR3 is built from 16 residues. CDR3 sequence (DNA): TGCGCCAGCAGCGTATTACCGGGACTAGCTACCGGGGAGCTGTTTTTT. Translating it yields CASSVLPGLATGELFF.

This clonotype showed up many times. For the CDR3, the DNA is TGTGCCAGCAGCCAAGAAGGACGTCTAGCGGGAGCGGAGACCCAGTACTTC. It encodes CASSQEGRLAGAETQYF. The gene calls are TRBV4-2 and TRBJ2-5; 10 nucleotides line up with TRBD2. The CDR3 is 17 amino acids. The germline gives CDR1 LGHNA, CDR2 YNFKEQ. Trimming at V came to 0 bases and at J to 5 bases, leaving 9 bases not matched to a gene.

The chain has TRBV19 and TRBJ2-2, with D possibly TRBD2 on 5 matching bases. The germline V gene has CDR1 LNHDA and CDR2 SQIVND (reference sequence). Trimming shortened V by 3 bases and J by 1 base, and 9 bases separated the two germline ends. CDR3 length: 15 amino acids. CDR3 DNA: TGTGCCAGTAGTATTGGGAGAGTGAACACCGGGGAGCTGTTTTTT. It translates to CASSIGRVNTGELFF.

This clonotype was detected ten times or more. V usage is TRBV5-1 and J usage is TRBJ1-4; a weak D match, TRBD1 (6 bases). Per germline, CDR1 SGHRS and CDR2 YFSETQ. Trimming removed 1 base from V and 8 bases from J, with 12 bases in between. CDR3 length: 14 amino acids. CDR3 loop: CASSLLQGGEKLFF. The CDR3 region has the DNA TGCGCCAGCAGCTTGTTACAGGGAGGCGAAAAACTGTTTTTT.

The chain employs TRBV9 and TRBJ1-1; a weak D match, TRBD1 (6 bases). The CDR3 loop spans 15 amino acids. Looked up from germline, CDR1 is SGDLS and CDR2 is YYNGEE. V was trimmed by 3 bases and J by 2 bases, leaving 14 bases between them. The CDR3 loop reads CASSGSPGHNTEAFF. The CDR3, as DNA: TGTGCCAGCAGCGGAAGTCCGGGACATAACACTGAAGCTTTCTTT. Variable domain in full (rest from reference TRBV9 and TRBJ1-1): DSGVTQTPKHLITATGQRVTLRCSPRSGDLSVYWYQQSLDQGLQFLIQYYNGEERAKGNILERFSAQQFPDLHSELNLSSLELGDSALYFCASSGSPGHNTEAFFGQGTRLTVV.

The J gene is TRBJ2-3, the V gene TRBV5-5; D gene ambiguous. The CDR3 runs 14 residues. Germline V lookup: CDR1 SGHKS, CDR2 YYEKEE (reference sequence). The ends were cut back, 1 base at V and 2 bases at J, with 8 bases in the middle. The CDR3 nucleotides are TGTGCCAGCAGCTTGCCAAAATCCACAGATACGCAGTATTTT. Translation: CASSLPKSTDTQYF.

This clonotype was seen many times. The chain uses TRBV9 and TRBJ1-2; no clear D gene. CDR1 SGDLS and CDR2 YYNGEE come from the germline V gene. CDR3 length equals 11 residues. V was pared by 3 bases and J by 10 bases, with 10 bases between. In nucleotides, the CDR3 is TGTGCCAGCAGCGCCCAAGGATACTACACCTTC. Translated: CASSAQGYYTF.

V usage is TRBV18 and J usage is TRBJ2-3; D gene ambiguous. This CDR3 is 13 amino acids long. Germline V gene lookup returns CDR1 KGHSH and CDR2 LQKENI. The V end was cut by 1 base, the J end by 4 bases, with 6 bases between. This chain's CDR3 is CASSPLDPDTQYF. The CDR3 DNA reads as TGTGCCAGCTCACCACTTGATCCAGATACGCAGTATTTT.

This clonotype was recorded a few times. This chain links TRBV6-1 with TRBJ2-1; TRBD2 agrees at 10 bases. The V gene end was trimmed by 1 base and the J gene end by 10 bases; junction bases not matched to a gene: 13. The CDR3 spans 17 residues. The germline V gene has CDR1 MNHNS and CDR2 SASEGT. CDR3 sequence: CASSEVPSGRAEKEQFF. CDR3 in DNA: TGTGCCAGCAGTGAAGTACCGAGCGGGAGGGCCGAAAAGGAGCAGTTCTTC.

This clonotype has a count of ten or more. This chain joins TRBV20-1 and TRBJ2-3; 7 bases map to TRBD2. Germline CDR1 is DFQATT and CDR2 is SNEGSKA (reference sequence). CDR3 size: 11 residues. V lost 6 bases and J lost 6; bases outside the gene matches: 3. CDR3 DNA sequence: TGCAGTGCCAGGGACTACGATACGCAGTATTTT. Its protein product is CSARDYDTQYF.

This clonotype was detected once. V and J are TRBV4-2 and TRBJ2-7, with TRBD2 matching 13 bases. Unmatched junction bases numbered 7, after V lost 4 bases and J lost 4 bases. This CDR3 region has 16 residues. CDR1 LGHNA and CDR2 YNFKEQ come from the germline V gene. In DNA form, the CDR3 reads TGTGCCAGCAGCCCTGGACTAGCGGGAGAGTCTTACGAGCAGTACTTC. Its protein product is CASSPGLAGESYEQYF.

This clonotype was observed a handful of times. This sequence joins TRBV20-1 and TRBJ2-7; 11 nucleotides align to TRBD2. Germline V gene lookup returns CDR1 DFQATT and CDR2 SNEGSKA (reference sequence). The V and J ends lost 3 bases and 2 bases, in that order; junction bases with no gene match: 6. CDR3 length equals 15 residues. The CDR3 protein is CSASEVSGRAYEQYF. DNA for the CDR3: TGCAGTGCTAGTGAGGTTAGCGGGAGGGCCTACGAGCAGTACTTC.

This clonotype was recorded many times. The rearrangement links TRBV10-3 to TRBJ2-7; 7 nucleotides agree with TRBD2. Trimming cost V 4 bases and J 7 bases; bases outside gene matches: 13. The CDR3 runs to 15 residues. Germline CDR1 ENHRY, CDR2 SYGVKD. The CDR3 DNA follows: TGTGCCATCAGTGCGTCACGGCTAGCGGACGCGGAGCAGTACTTC. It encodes CAISASRLADAEQYF.

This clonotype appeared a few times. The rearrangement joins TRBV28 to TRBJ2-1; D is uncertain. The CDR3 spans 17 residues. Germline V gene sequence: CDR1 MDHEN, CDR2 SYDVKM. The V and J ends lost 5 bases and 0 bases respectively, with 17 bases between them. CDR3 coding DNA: TGTGCCAGCAGTACCCAACGGACGGGCAGCTCCTACAATGAGCAGTTCTTC. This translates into CASSTQRTGSSYNEQFF.

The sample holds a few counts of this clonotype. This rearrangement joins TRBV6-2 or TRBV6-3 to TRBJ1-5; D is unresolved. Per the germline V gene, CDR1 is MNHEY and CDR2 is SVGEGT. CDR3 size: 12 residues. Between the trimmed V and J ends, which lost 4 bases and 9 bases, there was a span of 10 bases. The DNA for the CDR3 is TGTGCCAGCAGTTCCGGACCGTCGCCCCAGCATTTT. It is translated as CASSSGPSPQHF.

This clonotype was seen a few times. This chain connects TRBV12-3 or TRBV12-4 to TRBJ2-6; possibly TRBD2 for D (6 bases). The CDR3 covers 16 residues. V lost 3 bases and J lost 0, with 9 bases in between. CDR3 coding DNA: TGTGCCAGCAGTTTTTGGGGGGTCTCTGGGGCCAACGTCCTGACTTTC. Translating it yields CASSFWGVSGANVLTF.

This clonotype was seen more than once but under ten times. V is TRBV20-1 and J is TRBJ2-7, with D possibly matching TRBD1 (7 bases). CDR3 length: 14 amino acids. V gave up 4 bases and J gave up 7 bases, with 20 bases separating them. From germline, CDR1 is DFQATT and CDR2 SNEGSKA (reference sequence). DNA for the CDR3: TGCAGTGCTACCAGACCAGGGGGTGCGGGGGAGCAGTACGTC. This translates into CSATRPGGAGEQYV.

CDR3 sequence reads: CASSLAAQVSNEKLFF. The CDR3 nucleotides are TGTGCCAGCAGCTTAGCGGCTCAGGTGTCTAATGAAAAACTGTTTTTT. The chain joins TRBV7-9 to TRBJ1-4; no definite D call. The CDR3 totals 16 residues. Trimming stripped 0 bases from V and 3 bases from J, with 11 bases between. Germline V gene data show CDR1 as SEHNR and CDR2 as FQNEAQ (reference sequence).

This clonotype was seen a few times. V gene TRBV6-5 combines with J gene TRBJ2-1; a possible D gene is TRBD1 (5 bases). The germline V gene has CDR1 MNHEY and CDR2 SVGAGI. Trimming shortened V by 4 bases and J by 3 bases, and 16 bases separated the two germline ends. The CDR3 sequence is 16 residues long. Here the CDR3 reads CASSLGPLGGYNEQFF. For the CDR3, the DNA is TGTGCCAGCAGTTTGGGGCCCCTGGGTGGCTACAATGAGCAGTTCTTC.

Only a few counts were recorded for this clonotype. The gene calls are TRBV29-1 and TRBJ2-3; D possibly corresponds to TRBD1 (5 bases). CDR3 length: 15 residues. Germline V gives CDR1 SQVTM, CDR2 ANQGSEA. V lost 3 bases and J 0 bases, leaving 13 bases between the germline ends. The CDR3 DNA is TGCAGCGTTGAGGGGCAGTTGTCTAGCACAGATACGCAGTATTTT. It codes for CSVEGQLSSTDTQYF.

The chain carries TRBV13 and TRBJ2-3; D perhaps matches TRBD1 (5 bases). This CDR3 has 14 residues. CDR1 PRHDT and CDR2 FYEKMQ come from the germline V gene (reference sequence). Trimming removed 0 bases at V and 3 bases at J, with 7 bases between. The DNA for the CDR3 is TGTGCCAGCAGCTTAGGGACAGAAACAGATACGCAGTATTTT. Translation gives CASSLGTETDTQYF.

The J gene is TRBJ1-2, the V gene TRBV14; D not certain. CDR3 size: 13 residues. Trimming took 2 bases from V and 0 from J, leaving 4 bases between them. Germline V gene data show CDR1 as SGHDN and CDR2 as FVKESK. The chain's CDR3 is CASSQLSNYGYTF. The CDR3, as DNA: TGTGCCAGCAGCCAACTATCTAACTATGGCTACACCTTC.

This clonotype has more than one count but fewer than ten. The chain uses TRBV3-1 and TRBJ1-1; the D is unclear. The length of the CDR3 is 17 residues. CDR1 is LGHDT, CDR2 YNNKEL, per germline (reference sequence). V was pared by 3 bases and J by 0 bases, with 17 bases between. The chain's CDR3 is CASSQWPGISLNTEAFF. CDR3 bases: TGTGCCAGCAGCCAGTGGCCGGGCATTTCTTTGAACACTGAAGCTTTCTTT.

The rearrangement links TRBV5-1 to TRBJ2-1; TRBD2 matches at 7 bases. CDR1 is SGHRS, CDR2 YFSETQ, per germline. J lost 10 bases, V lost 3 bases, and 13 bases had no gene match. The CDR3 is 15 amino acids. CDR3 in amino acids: CASSSNGLVLEEQFF. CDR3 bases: TGCGCCAGCAGCTCAAACGGACTAGTTCTGGAGGAGCAGTTCTTC.